This T cell receptor delta chain was documented in a study of γδ T cells in repeated Plasmodium falciparum infection. Germline lookup yields CDR1 GEAIGNYY and CDR2 EKD. This CDR3 has 15 amino acids. Trimming took 2 bases from V and 4 from J, leaving 16 bases between them. Vgamma9/Vdelta2+ and Vdelta2-negative gammadelta T cells were flow-sorted from PBMC for bulk sequencing. Study-wide results and caveats: In Vdelta2-negative, largely Vdelta1+, gammadelta repertoires, repeated controlled infections appeared to drive clonal selection waves.

A remark on this clone: What it binds is not known. The TCRdb protein, from a much larger clone, departs from this DNA's translation at residue 6, likely by read error; the protein shown derives from the DNA.

TCRdb reprocessed the multiplex PCR reads using CATT. The repertoire holds tens of thousands of delta-chain clones, with approximately 0.96% as singletons. The clonotype was recovered from a pool of human donors (malaria-infected and uninfected, not separated). Sequenced material: gamma-delta T cells from blood. V and J are TRDV2 and TRDJ1; TRDD3 might be the D (6 bases). The CDR3 DNA is TGTGCCTGTGACATTTCGGGGATGGCGAACGATAAACTCATCTTT. It specifies CACDISGMANDKLIF.